This T cell receptor (beta chain) was captured in a study of blood T cells in healthy people across ages. Then a second PCR, running roughly 7 to 11 cycles, was carried out with a sample-barcoded 5' primer and a J-beta primer mix. TCRdb reanalysed the 5' RACE reads using MiXCR and keeps one entry per CDR3 protein. The data hold about a million distinct CDR3 sequences, with about 51% observed a single time. This clonotype was counted a few times. V dropped 6 bases and J dropped 3 bases, with 9 bases sitting between them. The CDR3 covers 13 residues. The chain joins TRBV12-3 or TRBV12-4 to TRBJ2-4; the D is unclear. Sequencing was performed on blood. The TCR comes from a woman aged 55-69 years in good health. The CDR3 region has the DNA TGTGCCAGCAGCGGGTCTAGCAAAAACATTCAGTACTTC. It yields the protein CASSGSSKNIQYF.